The rows below give T cell receptor beta chains drawn from one sample of a study of shared clonotypes between healthy human individuals. Using immunoSEQ multiplex PCR, the repertoire was profiled, and TCRdb retains in-frame clones only, with some absent. In the table there are about 690,000 clones, 90% of which are singletons. The sample taken for sequencing was memory CD8+ T cells from PBMCs. These receptors originate from a man younger than 30 in good health. Some clones in this sample may be carry-over from other donors' samples. Each CDR3 is given with its conserved first and last residue. D genes are given only for firm matches. A clone size is listed for some rows: how often the clone was seen (once, few, many), or a class if it is expanded.

J gene	D gene	V gene	clone size	CDR3 protein	CDR3 DNA
TRBJ1-1	-	TRBV15	-	CATSTSGTPEAFF	TGTGCCACCAGCACATCCGGAACTCCTGAAGCTTTCTTT
TRBJ2-7	-	TRBV11-3	-	CASSWSWGPYYEQYF	TGTGCCAGCAGTTGGTCTTGGGGCCCCTACTACGAGCAGTACTTC
TRBJ2-7	-	TRBV29-1	-	CSCFGLSYEQYF	TGCAGCTGCTTCGGTTTGTCGTACGAGCAGTACTTC
TRBJ2-7	-	TRBV6-1	-	CASSERDSLSYEQYF	TGTGCCAGCAGTGAGCGGGACAGCCTCTCCTACGAGCAGTACTTC
TRBJ1-2	-	TRBV15	-	CATSRDWGDGGYTF	TGTGCCACCAGCAGAGATTGGGGGGATGGCGGCTACACCTTC
TRBJ2-7	TRBD2	TRBV2	-	CASSGISGRAYEQYF	TGTGCCAGCAGTGGCATCAGCGGGAGGGCCTACGAGCAGTACTTC
TRBJ2-3	-	TRBV7-7	-	CASSNIPTDTQYF	TGTGCCAGCAGCAACATACCCACAGATACGCAGTATTTT
TRBJ1-1	-	TRBV15	-	CATSRRDNTEAFF	TGTGCCACCAGCCGCAGGGATAACACTGAAGCTTTCTTT
TRBJ2-3	-	TRBV4-3	-	CASSQVWRTTDTQYF	TGCGCCAGCAGCCAAGTATGGCGGACCACAGATACGCAGTATTTT
TRBJ2-3	-	TRBV7-9	-	CASSLESDTQYF	TGTGCCAGCAGCTTAGAATCAGATACGCAGTATTTT
TRBJ2-3	-	TRBV28	-	CASSFRPSTDTQYF	TGTGCCAGCAGTTTTCGTCCAAGCACAGATACGCAGTATTTT
TRBJ2-7	-	TRBV9	-	CASSVDGSASSYEQYF	TGTGCCAGCAGCGTAGACGGTAGCGCGAGCTCCTACGAGCAGTACTTC
TRBJ2-7	TRBD1	TRBV14	-	CASSQKGPARGTYEQYF	TGTGCCAGCAGCCAAAAAGGCCCCGCCAGGGGGACCTACGAGCAGTACTTC
TRBJ1-5	-	TRBV7-2	few	CASSLGPGNQPQHF	TGTGCCAGCAGCTTAGGGCCGGGCAATCAGCCCCAGCATTTT
TRBJ2-1	-	TRBV7-8	-	CASSLARGGYNEQFF	TGTGCCAGCAGCTTAGCCCGAGGGGGTTACAATGAGCAGTTCTTC
TRBJ1-4	-	TRBV15	-	CATSRDNLGGEKLFF	TGTGCCACCAGCAGAGATAATCTGGGAGGTGAAAAACTGTTTTTT